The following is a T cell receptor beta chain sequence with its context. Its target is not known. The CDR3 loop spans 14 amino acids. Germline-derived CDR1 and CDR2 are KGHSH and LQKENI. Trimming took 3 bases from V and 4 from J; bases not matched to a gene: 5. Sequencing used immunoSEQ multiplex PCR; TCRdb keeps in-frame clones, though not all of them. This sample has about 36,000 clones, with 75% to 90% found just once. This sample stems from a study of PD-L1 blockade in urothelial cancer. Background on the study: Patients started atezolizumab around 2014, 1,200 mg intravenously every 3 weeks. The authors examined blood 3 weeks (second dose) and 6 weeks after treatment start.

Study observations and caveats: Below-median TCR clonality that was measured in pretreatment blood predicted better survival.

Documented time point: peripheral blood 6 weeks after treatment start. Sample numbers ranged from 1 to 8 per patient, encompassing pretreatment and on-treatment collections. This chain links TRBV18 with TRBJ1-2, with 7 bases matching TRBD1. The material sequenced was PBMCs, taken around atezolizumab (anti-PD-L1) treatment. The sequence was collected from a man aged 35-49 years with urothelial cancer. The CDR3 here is CASSPDRTGYGYTF. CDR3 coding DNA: TGTGCCAGCTCACCGGATAGGACAGGCTATGGCTACACCTTC.